This T cell receptor beta chain was documented in a study of post-analysis software for immune sequencing data (dated by TCRdb to between 2014 and 2016). At the level of the whole study: The recorded disease courses included relapsing-remitting, secondary progressive and progressive-relapsing multiple sclerosis, and some patients had no subtype annotation. The patient repertoires were set against 10 to 11 previously published healthy control repertoires from donors whose ages ranged from about 6 to 25 years. A subset of samples was prepared in parallel using single-end sample barcoding, then pooled and co-amplified after Illumina adapter ligation. Results and caveats for the whole study, not just this receptor: A handful of TRBV segments, including TRBV5-6, TRBV5-1 and TRBV20-1, were significantly more frequent in patients than controls. Significantly lower normalized Chao1 diversity was found in multiple sclerosis patients than in controls, suggesting substantial peripheral T-cell clonal expansion. The multiple sclerosis patient group was slightly younger than the control group. When samples were clustered directly using the F measure, samples prepared in the same batch co-clustered strongly, which prompted a batch-effect correction.

Preparation of the library involved PCR. The sequencer listed for this sample is Illumina HiSeq 2500. Unique molecular identifiers were incorporated into TCR beta cDNA libraries to reduce PCR and sequencing biases. About 0.5 million cDNA molecules were obtained for every 1 to 10 million input T cells, so each molecule roughly corresponded to one T cell. Patient libraries were prepared and sequenced with the same protocol used for the earlier healthy control dataset. Within a given batch, samples were prepared together, multiplexed and sequenced on the same HiSeq lane. Turning to the authors' computational methods: MIGEC handled the raw barcoded reads, throwing out single-read molecular identifier groups before consensus assembly and CDR3 extraction. Clonotype tables were post-analysed with VDJtools, normalizing diversity by down-sampling all datasets to the smallest sample size. Repertoire overlap clustering matched CDR3 amino acid but not nucleotide sequences to correct batch-related cross-sample contamination. The public sequencing data were trimmed at Q25 with fastp and processed into clonotypes with MiXCR by TCRdb, which kept only in-frame beta chains. A single entry per CDR3 protein holds the most common genes and DNA from its merged rows. The V and J calls here are based on TCRdb, not the publication. The sample includes around 250,000 distinct CDR3 sequences, with 35% to 45% observed a single time. The ten largest clones add up to around 4.7% of the sample.

Cut back by 3 bases and 2 bases, the V and J ends lie 11 bases apart. CDR3 length: 14 amino acids, cysteine to phenylalanine. This entry keeps only the CDR3 DNA: 42 bases, framed from base 1. Reading the germline V gene gives CDR1 MNHEY and CDR2 SVGEGT. About this clonotype: Its antigen target is currently unknown. No base quality information exists; no much larger clone differs at one position.

To demonstrate the VDJtools post-analysis software, TCR beta repertoires were profiled from the peripheral blood of more than ten young patients with multiple sclerosis. The multiple sclerosis patients were children and adolescents between roughly 6 and 17 years of age. Specimen: blood. This sequence originates from a girl under 18 with multiple sclerosis. Recombination joined TRBV6-2 or TRBV6-3 with TRBJ2-7; the D gene identity is not certain. The CDR3 protein is CASSYIDGAYEQYF. The DNA sequence is TGTGCCAGCAGTTATATTGACGGCGCCTACGAGCAGTACTTC.